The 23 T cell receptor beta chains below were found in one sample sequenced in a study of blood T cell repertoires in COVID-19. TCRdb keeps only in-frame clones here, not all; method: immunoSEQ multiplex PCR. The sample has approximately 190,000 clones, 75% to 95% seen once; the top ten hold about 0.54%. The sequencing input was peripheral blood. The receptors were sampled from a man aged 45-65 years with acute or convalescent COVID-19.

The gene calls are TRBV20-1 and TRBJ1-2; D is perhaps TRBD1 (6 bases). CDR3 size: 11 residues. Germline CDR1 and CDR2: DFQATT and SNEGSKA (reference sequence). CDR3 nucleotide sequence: TGCAGGGGGGGGCAGGACTATGGCTACACCTTC. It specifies CRGGQDYGYTF.

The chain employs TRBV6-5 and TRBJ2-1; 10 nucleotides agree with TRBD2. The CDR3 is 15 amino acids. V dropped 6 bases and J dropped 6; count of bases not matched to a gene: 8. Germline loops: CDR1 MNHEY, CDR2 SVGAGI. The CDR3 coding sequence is TGTGCCAGCAGCCCCGGGACTAGCGCCGGCAATGAGCAGTTCTTC. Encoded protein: CASSPGTSAGNEQFF.

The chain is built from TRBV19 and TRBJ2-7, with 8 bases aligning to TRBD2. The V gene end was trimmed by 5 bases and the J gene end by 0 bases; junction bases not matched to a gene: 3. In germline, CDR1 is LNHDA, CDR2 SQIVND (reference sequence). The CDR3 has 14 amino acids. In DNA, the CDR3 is TGTGCCAGTAGTCTTGCGGGAGGCTCCTACGAGCAGTACTTC. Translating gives CASSLAGGSYEQYF.

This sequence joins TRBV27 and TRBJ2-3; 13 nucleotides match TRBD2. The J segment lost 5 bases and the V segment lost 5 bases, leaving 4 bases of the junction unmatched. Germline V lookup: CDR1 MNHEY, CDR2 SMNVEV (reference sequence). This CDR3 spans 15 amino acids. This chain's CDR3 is CASSGLAGVGDTQYF. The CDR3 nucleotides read TGTGCCAGCAGTGGACTAGCGGGAGTGGGAGATACGCAGTATTTT.

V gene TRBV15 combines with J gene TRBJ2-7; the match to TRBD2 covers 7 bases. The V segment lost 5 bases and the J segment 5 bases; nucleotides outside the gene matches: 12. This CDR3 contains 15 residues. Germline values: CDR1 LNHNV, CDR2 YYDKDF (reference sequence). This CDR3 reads CATSDRGRGGDEQYF. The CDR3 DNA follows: TGTGCCACCAGCGACCGAGGGAGGGGAGGGGACGAGCAGTACTTC.

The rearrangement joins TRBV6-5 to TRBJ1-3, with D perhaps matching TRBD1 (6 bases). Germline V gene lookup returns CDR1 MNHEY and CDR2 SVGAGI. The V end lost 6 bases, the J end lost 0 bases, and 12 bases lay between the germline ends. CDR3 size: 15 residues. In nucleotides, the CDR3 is TGTGCCAGCAGCTTACAGGGTTACTCTGGAAACACCATATATTTT. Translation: CASSLQGYSGNTIYF.

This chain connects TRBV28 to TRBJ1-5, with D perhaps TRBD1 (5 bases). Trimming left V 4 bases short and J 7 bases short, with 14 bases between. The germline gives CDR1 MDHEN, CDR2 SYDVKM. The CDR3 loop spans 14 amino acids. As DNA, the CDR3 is TGTGCCAGCAGTTCCTCAGGGTTGTGGCAGCCCCAGCATTTT. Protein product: CASSSSGLWQPQHF.

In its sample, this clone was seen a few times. CDR3 protein: CASSYSTTGLGEQYF. CDR3 sequence (DNA): TGTGCCAGCAGTTACTCGACTACGGGCTTAGGGGAGCAGTACTTC. This chain uses TRBV6-2 or TRBV6-3 with TRBJ2-7; D may be TRBD2 (5 bases). V shed 0 bases and J shed 7 bases, with 16 bases lying between them. CDR3 length equals 15 residues. Germline CDR1 is MNHEY and CDR2 is SVGEGT.

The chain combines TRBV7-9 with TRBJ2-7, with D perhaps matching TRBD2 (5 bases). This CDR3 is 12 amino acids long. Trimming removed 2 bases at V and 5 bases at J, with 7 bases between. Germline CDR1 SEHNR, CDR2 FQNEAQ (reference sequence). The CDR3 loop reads CASSLPGDEQYF. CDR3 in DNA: TGTGCCAGCAGCTTACCCGGGGACGAGCAGTACTTC.

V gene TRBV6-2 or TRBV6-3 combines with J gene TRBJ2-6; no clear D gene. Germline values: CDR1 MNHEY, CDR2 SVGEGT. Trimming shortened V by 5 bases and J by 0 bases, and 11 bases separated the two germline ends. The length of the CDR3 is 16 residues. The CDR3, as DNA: TGTGCCAGCAGTGCCTATGCTGGCTCTGGGGCCAACGTCCTGACTTTC. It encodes CASSAYAGSGANVLTF.

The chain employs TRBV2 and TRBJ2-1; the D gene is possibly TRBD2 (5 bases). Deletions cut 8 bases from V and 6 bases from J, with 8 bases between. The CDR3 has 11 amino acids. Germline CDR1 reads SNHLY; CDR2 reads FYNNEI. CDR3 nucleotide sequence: TGTGCCAGCCTTCGGGGCAATGAGCAGTTCTTC. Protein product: CASLRGNEQFF.

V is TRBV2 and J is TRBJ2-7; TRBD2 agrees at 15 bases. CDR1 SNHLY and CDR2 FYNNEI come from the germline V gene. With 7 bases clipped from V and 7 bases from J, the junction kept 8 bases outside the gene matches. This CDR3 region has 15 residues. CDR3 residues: CASTLGLAGGEEQYF. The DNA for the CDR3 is TGTGCCAGCACCCTGGGACTAGCGGGAGGCGAGGAGCAGTACTTC. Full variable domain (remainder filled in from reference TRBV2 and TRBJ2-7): EPEVTQTPSHQVTQMGQEVILRCVPISNHLYFYWYRQILGQKVEFLVSFYNNEISEKSEIFDDQFSVERPDGSNFTLKIRSTKLEDSAMYFCASTLGLAGGEEQYFGPGTRLTVT.

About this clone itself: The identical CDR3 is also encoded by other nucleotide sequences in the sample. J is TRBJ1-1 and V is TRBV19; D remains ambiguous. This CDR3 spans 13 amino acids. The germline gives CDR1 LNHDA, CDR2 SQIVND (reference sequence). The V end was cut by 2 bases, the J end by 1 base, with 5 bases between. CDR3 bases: TGTGCCAGTAGTATAAGAGAGAACACTGAAGCTTTCTTT. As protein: CASSIRENTEAFF.

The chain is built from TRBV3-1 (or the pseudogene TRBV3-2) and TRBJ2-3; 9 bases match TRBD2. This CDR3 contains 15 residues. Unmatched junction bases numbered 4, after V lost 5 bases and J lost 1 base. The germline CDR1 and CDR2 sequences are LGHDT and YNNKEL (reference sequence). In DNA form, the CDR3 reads TGTGCCAGCAGCTCCTCTAGCGGGGGCACAGATACGCAGTATTTT. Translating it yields CASSSSSGGTDTQYF.

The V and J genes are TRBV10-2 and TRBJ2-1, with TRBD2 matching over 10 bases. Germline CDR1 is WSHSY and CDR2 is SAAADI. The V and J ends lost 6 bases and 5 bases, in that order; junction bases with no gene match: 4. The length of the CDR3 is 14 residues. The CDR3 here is CASRELAGNNEQFF. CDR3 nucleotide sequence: TGCGCCAGCAGGGAACTAGCGGGAAACAATGAGCAGTTCTTC.

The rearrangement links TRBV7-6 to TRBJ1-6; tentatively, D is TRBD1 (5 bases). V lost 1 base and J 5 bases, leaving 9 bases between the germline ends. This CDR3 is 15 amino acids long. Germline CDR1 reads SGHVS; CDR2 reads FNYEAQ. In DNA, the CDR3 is TGTGCCAGCAGCTTAGAAGACAGAAATAATTCACCCCTCCACTTT. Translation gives CASSLEDRNNSPLHF.

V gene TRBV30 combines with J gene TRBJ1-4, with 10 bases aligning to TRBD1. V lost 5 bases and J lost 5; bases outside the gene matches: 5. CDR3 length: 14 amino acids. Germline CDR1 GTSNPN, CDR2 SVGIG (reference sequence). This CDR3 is CAWGPGQGNEKLFF. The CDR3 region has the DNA TGTGCCTGGGGCCCGGGACAGGGGAATGAAAAACTGTTTTTT.

CDR3: CASSAGGPSSTDTQYF. The DNA for the CDR3 is TGTGCCAGCTCAGCGGGGGGCCCCTCTAGCACAGATACGCAGTATTTT. V and J are TRBV18 and TRBJ2-3; 8 nucleotides align to TRBD2. Germline assignment: CDR1 KGHSH and CDR2 LQKENI. This CDR3 spans 16 amino acids. V trimming: 5 bases; J trimming: 0 bases; junction bases outside the gene matches: 7.

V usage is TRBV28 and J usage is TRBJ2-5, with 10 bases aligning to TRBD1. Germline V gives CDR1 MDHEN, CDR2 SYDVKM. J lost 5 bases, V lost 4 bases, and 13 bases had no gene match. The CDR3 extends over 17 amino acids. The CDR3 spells CASSSPSRQGARETQYF. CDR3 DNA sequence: TGTGCCAGCAGTTCTCCTAGTAGACAGGGGGCCCGCGAGACCCAGTACTTC.

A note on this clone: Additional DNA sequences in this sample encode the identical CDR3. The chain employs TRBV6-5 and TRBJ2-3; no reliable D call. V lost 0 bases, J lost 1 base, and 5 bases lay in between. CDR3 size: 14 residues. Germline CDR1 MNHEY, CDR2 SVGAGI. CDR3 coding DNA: TGTGCCAGCAGTTACTCACGGGGCACAGATACGCAGTATTTT. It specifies CASSYSRGTDTQYF.

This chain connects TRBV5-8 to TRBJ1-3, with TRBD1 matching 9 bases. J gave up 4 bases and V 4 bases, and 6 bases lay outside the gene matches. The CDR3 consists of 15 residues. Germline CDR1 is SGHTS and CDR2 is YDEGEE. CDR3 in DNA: TGTGCCAGCAGCCATCGGACAGGGGCAGGAAACACCATATATTTT. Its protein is CASSHRTGAGNTIYF.

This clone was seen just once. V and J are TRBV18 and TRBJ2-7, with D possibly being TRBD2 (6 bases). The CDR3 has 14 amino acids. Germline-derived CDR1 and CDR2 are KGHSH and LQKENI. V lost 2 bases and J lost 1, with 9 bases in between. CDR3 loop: CASSPTEGSYEQYV. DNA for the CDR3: TGTGCCAGCTCACCAACGGAGGGGTCCTACGAGCAGTACGTC.

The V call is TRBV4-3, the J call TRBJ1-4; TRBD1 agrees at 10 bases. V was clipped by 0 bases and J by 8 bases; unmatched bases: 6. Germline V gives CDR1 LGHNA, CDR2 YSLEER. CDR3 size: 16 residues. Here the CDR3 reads CASSQDTTGGNEKLFF. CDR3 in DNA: TGCGCCAGCAGCCAAGATACGACAGGGGGCAACGAAAAACTGTTTTTT.